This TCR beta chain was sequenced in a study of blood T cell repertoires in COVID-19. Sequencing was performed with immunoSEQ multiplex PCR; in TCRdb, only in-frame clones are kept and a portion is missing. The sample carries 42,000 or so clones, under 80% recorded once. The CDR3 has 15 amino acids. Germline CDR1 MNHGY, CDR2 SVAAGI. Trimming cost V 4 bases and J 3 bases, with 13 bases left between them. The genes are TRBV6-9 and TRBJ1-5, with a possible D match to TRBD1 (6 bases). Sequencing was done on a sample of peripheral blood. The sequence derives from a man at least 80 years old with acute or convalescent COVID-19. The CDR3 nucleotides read TGTGCCAGCAGTTGGGGGGGGCCCTCCAATCAGCCCCAGCATTTT. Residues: CASSWGGPSNQPQHF.